The entry below gives a single TCR beta chain sequence along with its context. Its antigen is not identified. This sample was included in a study of cytomegalovirus exposure and HLA in healthy donors. Whole-study context: Inside one of the first data releases sat about 85 million unique TCRs taken from HLA-typed donors.

Study outcomes and limitations: The study carried out a later analysis of TCR beta sequences. It associated approximately 16,000 of them with specific HLA alleles at a false discovery rate of 0.05. In a later analysis, TCR beta V- and J-gene trimming was associated with a missense DCLRE1C variant. In a later analysis, an Asian-associated ancestry cluster reportedly showed fewer N-insertions than the roughly 730-donor mean.

Germline CDR1 SGDLS, CDR2 YYNGEE. CDR3 length equals 17 residues. V was clipped by 0 bases and J by 5 bases; unmatched bases: 8. PCR employed 60 Vbeta and 13 Jbeta primers. This table comes from immunoSEQ multiplex PCR, and its TCRdb copy is limited to in-frame clones, with some not included. The table lists roughly 73,000 clones, with approximately 14% in the top ten. The sequencing input was PBMCs. The source is a man aged 50 to 59 in good health and CMV-seropositive. This chain links TRBV9 with TRBJ2-1, with 10 bases fitting TRBD2. This chain's CDR3 is CASSVDPAGGPDNEQFF. The CDR3 DNA sequence: TGTGCCAGCAGCGTAGATCCAGCGGGAGGGCCCGACAATGAGCAGTTCTTC. Full variable domain (rest looked up from reference TRBV9 and TRBJ2-1): DSGVTQTPKHLITATGQRVTLRCSPRSGDLSVYWYQQSLDQGLQFLIQYYNGEERAKGNILERFSAQQFPDLHSELNLSSLELGDSALYFCASSVDPAGGPDNEQFFGPGTRLTVL.